The rows below give T cell receptor beta chains drawn from one sample of a study of T-cell reconstitution after alpha-beta-depleted transplantation in children. TCRdb re-called the PCR reads with MiXCR, one entry per CDR3 protein. The sample lists almost 600,000 distinct CDR3 sequences; 25% to 30% were seen once. This sample comprised PBMCs, obtained before TCRalphabeta/CD19-depleted stem cell transplant. The receptors shown here come from a boy under two years old with Wiskott-Aldrich syndrome, due to receive a stem cell transplant. The CDR3 runs from the conserved cysteine through the conserved F or W. Fields, in order: D gene, clone size, V gene, J gene, CDR3 protein, CDR3 DNA. D genes are given only for firm matches. Clone size is stated in some rows and not others, as once, few, many or a class when expanded.

TRBD2	few	TRBV28	TRBJ2-2	CASSRTSGSRTGELFF	TGTGCCAGCAGCCGCACTAGCGGGAGCCGGACCGGGGAGCTGTTTTTT
TRBD2	many	TRBV5-1	TRBJ2-1	CASSLGTSGNNEQFF	TGCGCCAGCAGCTTGGGGACTAGCGGTAACAATGAGCAGTTCTTC
TRBD1	few	TRBV28	TRBJ2-7	CASRITGTGYYEQYF	TGTGCCAGCAGAATCACCGGGACAGGGTACTACGAGCAGTACTTC
-	-	TRBV5-1	TRBJ2-7	CASRLSNEQYF	TGCGCCAGCAGGCTGTCTAACGAGCAGTACTTC
-	-	TRBV12-3/TRBV12-4	TRBJ1-1	CASSLPQWTVNTEAFF	TGTGCCAGCAGTTTGCCTCAATGGACTGTGAACACTGAAGCTTTCTTT
TRBD2	many	TRBV7-7	TRBJ2-2	CASSLGLGTGELFF	TGTGCCAGCAGCTTGGGACTAGGCACCGGGGAGCTGTTTTTT
TRBD2	few	TRBV7-3	TRBJ2-5	CASSSQPGLAGMVETQYF	TGTGCCAGCAGCTCCCAACCGGGACTAGCGGGAATGGTGGAGACCCAGTACTTC
-	few	TRBV5-1	TRBJ2-4	CASSFGSGSGDIQYF	TGCGCCAGCAGCTTCGGTAGCGGCTCGGGGGACATTCAGTACTTC
-	-	TRBV5-1	TRBJ2-3	CASSLVGRVPDTQYF	TGCGCCAGCAGCTTGGTCGGGAGAGTCCCAGATACGCAGTATTTT
-	few	TRBV5-5	TRBJ1-2	CASSLTFRTEGRNGYTF	TGTGCCAGCAGCTTAACATTTCGTACAGAGGGGCGAAATGGCTACACCTTC
-	-	TRBV10-3	TRBJ2-3	CATIGSTDTQYF	TGTGCCACTATCGGTAGCACAGATACGCAGTATTTT
-	-	TRBV20-1	TRBJ2-5	CSARENQETQYF	TGCAGTGCTAGAGAGAACCAAGAGACCCAGTACTTC
-	few	TRBV7-9	TRBJ1-3	CASSWWRDTIYF	TGTGCCAGCAGCTGGTGGAGAGACACCATATATTTT
TRBD2	-	TRBV20-1	TRBJ2-1	CSAAHSGSINEQFF	TGCAGTGCTGCCCATAGCGGGAGTATTAATGAGCAGTTCTTC
-	-	TRBV5-1	TRBJ2-1	CASSGVRPSSYNEQFF	TGCGCCAGCAGCGGGGTGCGTCCGAGCTCCTACAATGAGCAGTTCTTC
-	-	TRBV29-1	TRBJ2-2	CSVETRIPGELFF	TGCAGCGTCGAAACCAGGATCCCCGGGGAGCTGTTTTTT
-	few	TRBV7-9	TRBJ2-7	CASSPTRLRAYEQYF	TGTGCCAGCAGTCCGACTAGATTGAGGGCCTACGAGCAGTACTTC
-	-	TRBV6-5	TRBJ2-3	CASSYRAQTDTQYF	TGTGCCAGCAGTTACCGGGCCCAGACCGATACGCAGTATTTT
TRBD2	-	TRBV11-1	TRBJ2-5	CASSLRLRLAGVMETQYF	TGTGCCAGCAGCCTGAGGCTAAGACTAGCGGGAGTGATGGAGACCCAGTACTTC
-	-	TRBV5-1	TRBJ2-7	CASSFQSGSTYEQYF	TGCGCCAGCAGCTTTCAGTCCGGATCCACCTACGAGCAGTACTTC
-	-	TRBV5-1	TRBJ2-3	CASSPAGQTGVDTQYF	TGCGCCAGCAGCCCGGCCGGGCAAACGGGAGTTGATACGCAGTATTTT
-	few	TRBV5-5	TRBJ2-3	CASSMARDTQYF	TGTGCCAGCAGCATGGCCCGAGATACGCAGTATTTT
-	few	TRBV5-1	TRBJ1-1	CASSPQNPAMNTEAFF	TGCGCCAGCAGCCCACAGAATCCGGCAATGAACACTGAAGCTTTCTTT
-	few	TRBV5-1	TRBJ2-1	CASSTSGVNEQFF	TGCGCCAGCAGCACCAGTGGAGTGAATGAGCAGTTCTTC
-	-	TRBV28	TRBJ1-4	CASSLLAVKEKLFF	TGTGCCAGCAGTTTATTGGCTGTGAAGGAAAAACTGTTTTTT
TRBD2	few	TRBV7-9	TRBJ2-2	CASSQTSGTNTGELFF	TGTGCCAGCAGCCAAACTAGCGGAACGAACACCGGGGAGCTGTTTTTT
TRBD2	-	TRBV11-2	TRBJ2-1	CAGKKFSGSYNEQFF	TGTGCCGGTAAGAAATTTAGCGGGAGCTACAATGAGCAGTTCTTC
-	-	TRBV5-1	TRBJ2-1	CASSFGTRLYVNEQFF	TGCGCCAGCAGCTTTGGGACAAGGCTATACGTGAATGAGCAGTTCTTC
-	-	TRBV20-1	TRBJ2-3	CSAVHGASTDTQYF	TGCAGTGCCGTCCACGGGGCCAGCACAGATACGCAGTATTTT
-	many	TRBV29-1	TRBJ2-5	CSVVAYQETQYF	TGCAGCGTTGTAGCGTACCAAGAGACCCAGTACTTC
-	few	TRBV20-1	TRBJ1-1	CSARWDPLMNTEAFF	TGCAGTGCTAGATGGGACCCTCTTATGAACACTGAAGCTTTCTTT
TRBD1	few	TRBV5-1	TRBJ2-2	CASSYQGDTGELFF	TGCGCCAGCAGCTACCAGGGGGACACCGGGGAGCTGTTTTTT
-	-	TRBV7-7	TRBJ2-3	CASRVVPDTQYF	TGTGCCAGCAGGGTCGTCCCAGATACGCAGTATTTT
-	few	TRBV4-2	TRBJ2-7	CASSQGGQVGYEQYF	TGTGCCAGCAGCCAAGGGGGGCAGGTGGGTTACGAGCAGTACTTC
TRBD2	-	TRBV11-2	TRBJ2-1	CASSFRGLAGGQVYNEQFF	TGTGCCAGCAGCTTCCGCGGACTAGCGGGAGGCCAAGTTTACAATGAGCAGTTCTTC
TRBD1	few	TRBV24-1	TRBJ1-5	CATSDWDRDNQPQHF	TGTGCCACCAGTGATTGGGACAGGGACAATCAGCCCCAGCATTTT
-	-	TRBV3-1	TRBJ2-5	CASSQGVGRETQYF	TGTGCCAGCAGCCAAGGGGTAGGGAGAGAGACCCAGTACTTC
-	few	TRBV28	TRBJ1-2	CASIGSQNLFYGYTF	TGTGCCAGCATAGGTAGCCAAAATCTCTTCTATGGCTACACCTTC
TRBD2	-	TRBV6-1	TRBJ2-7	CASSGVAGVSYEQYF	TGTGCCAGCAGTGGGGTAGCGGGAGTTTCGTACGAGCAGTACTTC
-	once	TRBV5-1	TRBJ2-7	CASSRDDSYEQYF	TGCGCCAGCAGCCGGGACGACTCCTACGAGCAGTACTTC
TRBD2	-	TRBV25-1	TRBJ2-1	CASSESAGGRWQNEQFF	TGTGCCAGCAGTGAATCAGCGGGAGGGAGATGGCAGAATGAGCAGTTCTTC
-	-	TRBV7-6	TRBJ2-3	CASSLGLGDTDTQYF	TGTGCCAGCAGCTTGGGGCTAGGGGACACAGATACGCAGTATTTT
-	few	TRBV7-2	TRBJ2-5	CASSSLNPRTQAQYF	TGTGCCAGCAGCAGCTTAAACCCCCGGACTCAGGCCCAGTACTTC
-	few	TRBV5-5	TRBJ2-7	CASSFLYEQYF	TGTGCCAGCAGCTTCCTTTACGAGCAGTACTTC
-	few	TRBV28	TRBJ1-2	CASSLWTGYTF	TGTGCCAGCAGTTTATGGACGGGCTACACCTTC
-	once	TRBV5-1	TRBJ1-1	CASKLGTGHTEAFF	TGCGCCAGCAAACTAGGGACGGGTCACACTGAAGCTTTCTTT
TRBD2	few	TRBV11-2	TRBJ2-7	CASSLWSSGIGEQYF	TGTGCCAGCAGCTTATGGTCTAGCGGGATCGGTGAGCAGTACTTC
-	few	TRBV20-1	TRBJ2-5	CSAIASGSQETQYF	TGCAGTGCTATCGCATCGGGGTCACAAGAGACCCAGTACTTC
-	few	TRBV29-1	TRBJ2-3	CSVDDGADTQYF	TGCAGCGTTGACGACGGGGCGGATACGCAGTATTTT
-	-	TRBV6-1	TRBJ2-1	CASSEMRHTYNEQFF	TGTGCCAGCAGTGAAATGCGGCACACCTACAATGAGCAGTTCTTC
-	-	TRBV24-1	TRBJ2-1	CATSDRDRSTYNEQFF	TGTGCCACCAGTGACCGTGACAGGAGCACCTACAATGAGCAGTTCTTC
-	-	TRBV5-1	TRBJ2-7	CASSLVGGIFDGYEQYF	TGCGCCAGCAGCTTGGTAGGAGGCATTTTTGATGGCTACGAGCAGTACTTC
TRBD2	few	TRBV2	TRBJ2-3	CASRKGLADTQYF	TGTGCCAGCAGGAAGGGACTAGCGGATACGCAGTATTTT
TRBD2	-	TRBV7-2	TRBJ2-4	CASSLNALAGFTNIQYF	TGTGCCAGCAGCTTAAACGCCCTAGCGGGATTCACAAACATTCAGTACTTC
TRBD1	few	TRBV20-1	TRBJ2-4	CSARDLGQGGPLAKNIQYF	TGCAGTGCTAGAGACCTGGGACAGGGGGGTCCCCTAGCCAAAAACATTCAGTACTTC
TRBD2	many	TRBV5-8	TRBJ2-3	CASSAGTSGRADTQYF	TGTGCCAGCAGCGCCGGGACTAGCGGGAGGGCAGATACGCAGTATTTT
-	-	TRBV29-1	TRBJ2-3	CSVLHADTQYF	TGCAGCGTCCTCCATGCAGATACGCAGTATTTT
-	-	TRBV4-1	TRBJ1-5	CASSQDQGRAQHF	TGCGCCAGCAGCCAGGATCAGGGACGGGCCCAGCATTTT
-	-	TRBV5-6	TRBJ2-3	CASSLSRRADTQYF	TGTGCCAGCAGCTTGAGTAGAAGGGCAGATACGCAGTATTTT
-	-	TRBV27	TRBJ2-5	CASSWTVGETQYF	TGTGCCAGCAGTTGGACAGTGGGGGAGACCCAGTACTTC